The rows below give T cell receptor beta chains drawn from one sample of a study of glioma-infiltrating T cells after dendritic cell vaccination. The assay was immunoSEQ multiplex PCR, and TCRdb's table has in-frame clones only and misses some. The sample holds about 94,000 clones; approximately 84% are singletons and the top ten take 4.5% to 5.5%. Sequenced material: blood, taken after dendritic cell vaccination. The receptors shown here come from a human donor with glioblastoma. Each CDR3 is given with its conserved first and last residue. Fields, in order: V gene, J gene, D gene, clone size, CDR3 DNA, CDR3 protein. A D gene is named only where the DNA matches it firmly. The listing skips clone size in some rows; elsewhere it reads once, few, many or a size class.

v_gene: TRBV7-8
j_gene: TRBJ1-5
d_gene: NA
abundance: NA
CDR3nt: TGTGCCAGCAGCTTAGTGAGTACAGGATATAGCAATCAGCCCCAGCATTTT
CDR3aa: CASSLVSTGYSNQPQHF

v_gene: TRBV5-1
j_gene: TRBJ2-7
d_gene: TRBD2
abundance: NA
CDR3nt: TGCGCCAGCAGGTGGGGACTAGCTTACGAGCAGTACTTC
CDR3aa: CASRWGLAYEQYF

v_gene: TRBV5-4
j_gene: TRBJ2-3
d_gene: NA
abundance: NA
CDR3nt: TGTGCCAGCAGCTTGTTAAGCCTCACAGATACGCAGTATTTT
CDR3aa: CASSLLSLTDTQYF

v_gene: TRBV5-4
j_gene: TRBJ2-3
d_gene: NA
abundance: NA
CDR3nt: TGTGCCAGCAGCCAGCCCAGCGGGCCTGCCACAGATACGCAGTATTTT
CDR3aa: CASSQPSGPATDTQYF

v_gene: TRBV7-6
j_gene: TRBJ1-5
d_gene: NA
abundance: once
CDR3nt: TGTGCCAGCAGCTACGGGGTACGGGGTAGCAATCAGCCCCAGCATTTT
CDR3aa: CASSYGVRGSNQPQHF

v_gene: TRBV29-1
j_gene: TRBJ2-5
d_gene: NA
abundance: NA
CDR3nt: TGCAGCGGTGGCCAGGGGCAGCAAGAGACCCAGTACTTC
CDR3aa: CSGGQGQQETQYF

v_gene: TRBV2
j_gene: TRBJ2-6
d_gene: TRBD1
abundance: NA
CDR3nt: TGTGCCAGCAGCCCGGGACAGGGACTGTCTGGGGCCAACGTCCTGACTTTC
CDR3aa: CASSPGQGLSGANVLTF

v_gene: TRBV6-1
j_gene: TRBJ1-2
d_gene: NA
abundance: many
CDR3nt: TGTGCCAGCAAAAGGCTGGGTGAGGGTGGCTATGGCTACACCTTC
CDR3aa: CASKRLGEGGYGYTF

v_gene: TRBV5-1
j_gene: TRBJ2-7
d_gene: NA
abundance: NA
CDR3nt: TGCGCCAGCAGCCCGCCAGGTGGCTTTAGCTCCTACGAGCAGTACTTC
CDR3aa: CASSPPGGFSSYEQYF

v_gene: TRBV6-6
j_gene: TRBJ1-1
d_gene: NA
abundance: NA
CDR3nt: TGTGCCAGCAGTTACCTACAGGGGAACACTGAAGCTTTCTTT
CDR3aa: CASSYLQGNTEAFF

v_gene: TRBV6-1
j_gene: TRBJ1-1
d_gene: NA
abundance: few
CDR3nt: TGTGCCAGCAGTGGTTTTTTCGCTGAAGCTTTCTTT
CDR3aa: CASSGFFAEAFF

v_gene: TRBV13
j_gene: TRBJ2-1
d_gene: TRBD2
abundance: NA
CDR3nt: TGTGCCAGCAGCTTGGGACGGCTAGCGGGAGTTCCTGGTGAGCAGTTCTTC
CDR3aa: CASSLGRLAGVPGEQFF

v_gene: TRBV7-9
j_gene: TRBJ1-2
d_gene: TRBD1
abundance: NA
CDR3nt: TGTGCCAGCAGCTTAGCGGACAGGGGATCTGGCTACACCTTC
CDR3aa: CASSLADRGSGYTF

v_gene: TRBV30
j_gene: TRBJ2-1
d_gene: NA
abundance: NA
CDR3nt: TGTGCCTGGAGTGGCGGGCCCCGATCATACAATGAGCAGTTCTTC
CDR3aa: CAWSGGPRSYNEQFF